This entry describes one TCR beta chain. The antigen remains unidentified. This CDR3 has 14 amino acids. Between the trimmed V and J ends, which lost 0 bases and 3 bases, there was a span of 10 bases. Germline-derived CDR1 and CDR2 are SGHRS and YFSETQ. The sample is drawn from a study of T cell responses to AZD1222 COVID-19 vaccine. Across the study: Pooled samples include second doses given at about 4 or 12 weeks.

General study findings and limits: The study identified only six AZD1222 recipients as seropositive at baseline. Donors skewed white British and female; clonal diversity was possibly underestimated. Close to half of all spike-specific TCRs reportedly target regions of the variants that are unmutated.

Repertoires were generated with immunoSEQ multiplex PCR, while TCRdb's copy carries only in-frame clones and drops some. The sample lists approximately 150,000 clones; around 89% were seen once. This sequence was found in an adult in good health. This rearrangement joins TRBV5-1 to TRBJ2-7; D possibly corresponds to TRBD2 (5 bases). Sequenced here: peripheral blood, sampled on day 0 of AZD1222 vaccination. The CDR3 loop reads CASSLGFGNYEQYF. DNA for the CDR3: TGCGCCAGCAGCTTGGGTTTCGGGAACTACGAGCAGTACTTC.